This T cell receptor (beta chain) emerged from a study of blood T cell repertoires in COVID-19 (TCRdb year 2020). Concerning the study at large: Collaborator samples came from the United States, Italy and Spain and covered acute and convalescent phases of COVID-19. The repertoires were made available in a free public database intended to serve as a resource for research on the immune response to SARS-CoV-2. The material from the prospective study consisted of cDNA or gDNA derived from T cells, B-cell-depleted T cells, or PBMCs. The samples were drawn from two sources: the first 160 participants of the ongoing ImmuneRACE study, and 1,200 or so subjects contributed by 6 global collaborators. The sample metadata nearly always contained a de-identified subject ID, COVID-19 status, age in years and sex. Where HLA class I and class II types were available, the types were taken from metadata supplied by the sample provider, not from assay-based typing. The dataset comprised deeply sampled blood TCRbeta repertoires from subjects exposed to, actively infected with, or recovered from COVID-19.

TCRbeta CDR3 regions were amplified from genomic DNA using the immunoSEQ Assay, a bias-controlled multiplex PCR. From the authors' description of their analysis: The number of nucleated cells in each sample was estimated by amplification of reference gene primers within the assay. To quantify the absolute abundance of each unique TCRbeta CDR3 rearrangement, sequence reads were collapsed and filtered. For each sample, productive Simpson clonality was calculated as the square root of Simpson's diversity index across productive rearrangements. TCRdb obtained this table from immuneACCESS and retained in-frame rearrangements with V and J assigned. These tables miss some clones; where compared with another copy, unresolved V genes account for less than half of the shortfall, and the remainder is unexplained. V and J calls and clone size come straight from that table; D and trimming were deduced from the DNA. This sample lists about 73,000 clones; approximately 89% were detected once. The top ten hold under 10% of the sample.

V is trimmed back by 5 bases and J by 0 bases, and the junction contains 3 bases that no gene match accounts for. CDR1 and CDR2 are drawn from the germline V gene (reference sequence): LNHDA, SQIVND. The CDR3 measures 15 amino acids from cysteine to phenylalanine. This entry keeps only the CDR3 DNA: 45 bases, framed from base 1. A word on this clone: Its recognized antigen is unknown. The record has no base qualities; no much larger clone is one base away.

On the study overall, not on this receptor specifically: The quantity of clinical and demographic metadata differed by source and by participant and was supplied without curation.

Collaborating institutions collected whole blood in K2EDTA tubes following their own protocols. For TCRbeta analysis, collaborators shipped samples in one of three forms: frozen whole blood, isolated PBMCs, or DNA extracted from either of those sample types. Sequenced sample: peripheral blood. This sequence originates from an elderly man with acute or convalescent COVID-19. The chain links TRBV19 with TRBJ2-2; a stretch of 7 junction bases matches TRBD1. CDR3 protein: CASSVGQANTGELFF. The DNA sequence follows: TGTGCCAGTAGTGTCGGACAGGCGAACACCGGGGAGCTGTTTTTT.